This T cell receptor beta chain was captured in a study of blood T cell repertoires in COVID-19. Turning to the study itself: Sample material is recorded as cDNA or gDNA derived from T cells, B-cell-depleted T cells, or PBMCs.

CDR3 size: 12 residues. CDR1 is SGHTA and CDR2 is FQGNSA in the germline V gene. V dropped 2 bases and J dropped 5 bases, with 6 bases sitting between them. Some clones are missing from TCRdb's copy, which holds only in-frame ones; the method was immunoSEQ multiplex PCR. The sample includes roughly 39,000 clones, 70% to 90% of them seen just once. The source material was peripheral blood. The chain employs TRBV7-2 and TRBJ2-5; D gene ambiguous. This clonotype was sampled from a human donor in a cohort sampled during active COVID-19. The CDR3 DNA sequence: TGTGCCAGCAGCTTAAGCAGGGAGACCCAGTACTTC. Its protein is CASSLSRETQYF.